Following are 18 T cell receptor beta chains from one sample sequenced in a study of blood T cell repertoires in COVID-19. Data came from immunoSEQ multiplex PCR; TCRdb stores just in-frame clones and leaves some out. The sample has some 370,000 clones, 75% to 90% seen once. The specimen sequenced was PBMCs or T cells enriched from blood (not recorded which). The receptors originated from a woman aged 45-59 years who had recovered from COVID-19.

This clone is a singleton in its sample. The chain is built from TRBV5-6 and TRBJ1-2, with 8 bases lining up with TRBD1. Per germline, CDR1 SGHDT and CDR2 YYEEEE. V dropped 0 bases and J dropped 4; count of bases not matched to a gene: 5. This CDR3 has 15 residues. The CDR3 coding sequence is TGTGCCAGCAGCTTGGCCCCAGGGGGCTTCTATGGCTACACCTTC. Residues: CASSLAPGGFYGYTF.

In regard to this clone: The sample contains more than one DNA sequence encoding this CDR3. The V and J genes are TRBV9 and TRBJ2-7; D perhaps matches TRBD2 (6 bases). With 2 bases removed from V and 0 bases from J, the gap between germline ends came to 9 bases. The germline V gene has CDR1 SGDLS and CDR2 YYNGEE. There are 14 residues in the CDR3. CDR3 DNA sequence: TGTGCCAGCAGCGTCAGTAGCGGCTCCTACGAGCAGTACTTC. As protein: CASSVSSGSYEQYF. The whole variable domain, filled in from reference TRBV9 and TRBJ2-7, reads DSGVTQTPKHLITATGQRVTLRCSPRSGDLSVYWYQQSLDQGLQFLIQYYNGEERAKGNILERFSAQQFPDLHSELNLSSLELGDSALYFCASSVSSGSYEQYFGPGTRLTVT.

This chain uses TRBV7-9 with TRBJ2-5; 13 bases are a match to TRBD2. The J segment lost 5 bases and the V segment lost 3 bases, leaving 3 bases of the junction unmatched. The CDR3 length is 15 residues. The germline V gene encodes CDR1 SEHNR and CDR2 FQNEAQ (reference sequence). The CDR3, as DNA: TGTGCCAGCAGCTTCCCACTAGCGGGGGGGGAGACCCAGTACTTC. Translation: CASSFPLAGGETQYF.

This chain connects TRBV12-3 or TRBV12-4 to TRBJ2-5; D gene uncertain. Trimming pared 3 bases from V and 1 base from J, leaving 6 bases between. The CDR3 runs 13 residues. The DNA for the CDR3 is TGTGCCAGCAGTTTCGCGCTCCAAGAGACCCAGTACTTC. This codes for CASSFALQETQYF.

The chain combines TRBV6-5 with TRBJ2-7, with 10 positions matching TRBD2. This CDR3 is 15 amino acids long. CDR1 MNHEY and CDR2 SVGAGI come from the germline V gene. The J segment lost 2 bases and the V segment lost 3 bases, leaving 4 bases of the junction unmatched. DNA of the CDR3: TGTGCCAGCAGTTATCTAGCGGGGGCCACCTACGAGCAGTACTTC. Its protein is CASSYLAGATYEQYF.

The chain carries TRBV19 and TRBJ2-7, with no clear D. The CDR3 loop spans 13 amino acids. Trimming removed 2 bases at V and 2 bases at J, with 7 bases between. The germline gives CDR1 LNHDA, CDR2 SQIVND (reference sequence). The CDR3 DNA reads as TGTGCCAGTAGTATATCAGTTACCTACGAGCAGTACTTC. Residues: CASSISVTYEQYF.

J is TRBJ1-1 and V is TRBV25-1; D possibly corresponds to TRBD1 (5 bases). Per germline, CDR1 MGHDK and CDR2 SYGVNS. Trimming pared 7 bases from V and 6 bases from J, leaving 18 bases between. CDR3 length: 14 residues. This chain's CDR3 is CASTRTGLVAEAFF. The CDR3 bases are TGTGCCAGCACCAGAACGGGACTTGTCGCTGAAGCTTTCTTT.

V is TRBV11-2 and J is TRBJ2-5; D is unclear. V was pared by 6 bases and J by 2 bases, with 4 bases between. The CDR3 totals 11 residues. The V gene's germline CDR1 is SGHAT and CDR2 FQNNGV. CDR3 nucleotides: TGTGCCAGCAGTCAGCAAGAGACCCAGTACTTC. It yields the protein CASSQQETQYF.

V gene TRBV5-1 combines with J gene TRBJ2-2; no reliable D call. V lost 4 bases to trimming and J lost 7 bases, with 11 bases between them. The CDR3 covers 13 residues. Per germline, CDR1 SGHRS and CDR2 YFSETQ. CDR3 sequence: CASSGPSVGELFF. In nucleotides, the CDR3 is TGCGCCAGCAGCGGGCCCTCTGTCGGGGAGCTGTTTTTT.

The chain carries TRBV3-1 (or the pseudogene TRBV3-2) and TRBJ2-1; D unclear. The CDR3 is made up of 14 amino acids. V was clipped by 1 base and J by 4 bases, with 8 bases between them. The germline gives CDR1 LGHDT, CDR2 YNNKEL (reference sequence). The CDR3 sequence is CASSQVDVYNEQFF. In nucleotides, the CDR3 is TGTGCCAGCAGCCAAGTAGATGTTTACAATGAGCAGTTCTTC.

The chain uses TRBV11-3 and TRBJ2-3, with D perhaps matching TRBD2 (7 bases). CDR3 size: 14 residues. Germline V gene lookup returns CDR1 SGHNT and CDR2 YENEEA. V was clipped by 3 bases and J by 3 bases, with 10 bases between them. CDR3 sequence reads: CASSLGGPTDTQYF. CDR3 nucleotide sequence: TGTGCCAGCAGCTTGGGGGGGCCGACAGATACGCAGTATTTT.

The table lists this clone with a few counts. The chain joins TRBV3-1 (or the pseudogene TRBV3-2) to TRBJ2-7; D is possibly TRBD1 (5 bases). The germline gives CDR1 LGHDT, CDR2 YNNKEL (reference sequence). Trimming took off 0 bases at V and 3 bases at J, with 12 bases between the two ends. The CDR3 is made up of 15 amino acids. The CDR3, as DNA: TGTGCCAGCAGCCAAGAGGGTCAGGGCTTCTACGAGCAGTACTTC. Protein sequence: CASSQEGQGFYEQYF.

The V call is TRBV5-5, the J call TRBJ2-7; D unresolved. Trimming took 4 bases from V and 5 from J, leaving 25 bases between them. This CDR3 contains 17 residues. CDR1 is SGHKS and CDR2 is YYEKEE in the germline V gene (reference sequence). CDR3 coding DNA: TGTGCCAGCAGCGCGAGCGTACGATTAACGGCCTTAAACGAGCAGTACTTC. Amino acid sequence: CASSASVRLTALNEQYF. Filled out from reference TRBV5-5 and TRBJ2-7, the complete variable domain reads DAGVTQSPTHLIKTRGQQVTLRCSPISGHKSVSWYQQVLGQGPQFIFQYYEKEERGRGNFPDRFSARQFPNYSSELNVNALLLGDSALYLCASSASVRLTALNEQYFGPGTRLTVT.

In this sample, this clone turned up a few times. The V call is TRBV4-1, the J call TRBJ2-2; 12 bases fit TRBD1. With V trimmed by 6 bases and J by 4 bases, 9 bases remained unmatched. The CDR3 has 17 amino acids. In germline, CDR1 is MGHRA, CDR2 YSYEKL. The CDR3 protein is CASRPGTGGVGTGELFF. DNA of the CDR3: TGCGCCAGCAGGCCCGGGACAGGGGGCGTTGGCACCGGGGAGCTGTTTTTT.

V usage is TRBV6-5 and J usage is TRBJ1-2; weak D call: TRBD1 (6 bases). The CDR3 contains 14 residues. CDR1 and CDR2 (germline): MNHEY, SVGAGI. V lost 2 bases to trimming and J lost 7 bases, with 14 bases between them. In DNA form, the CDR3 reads TGTGCCAGCAGTTACCTCCAGGGGAGTAGTGGCTACACCTTC. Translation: CASSYLQGSSGYTF.

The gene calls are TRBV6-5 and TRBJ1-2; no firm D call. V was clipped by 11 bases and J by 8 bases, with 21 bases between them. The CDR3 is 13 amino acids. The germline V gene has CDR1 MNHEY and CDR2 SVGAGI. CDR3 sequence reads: CAPTSRRVDGYTF. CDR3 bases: TGTGCCCCCACGAGCAGGCGGGTAGACGGCTACACCTTC.

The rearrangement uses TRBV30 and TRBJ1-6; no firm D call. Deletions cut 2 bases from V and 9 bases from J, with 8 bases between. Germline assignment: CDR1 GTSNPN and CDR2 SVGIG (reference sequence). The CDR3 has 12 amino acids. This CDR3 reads CAWSREISPLHF. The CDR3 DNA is TGTGCCTGGAGTCGGGAAATTTCACCCCTCCACTTT. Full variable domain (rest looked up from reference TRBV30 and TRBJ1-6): SQTIHQWPATLVQPVGSPLSLECTVEGTSNPNLYWYRQAAGRGLQLLFYSVGIGQISSEVPQNLSASRPQDRQFILSSKKLLLSDSGFYLCAWSREISPLHFGNGTRLTVT.

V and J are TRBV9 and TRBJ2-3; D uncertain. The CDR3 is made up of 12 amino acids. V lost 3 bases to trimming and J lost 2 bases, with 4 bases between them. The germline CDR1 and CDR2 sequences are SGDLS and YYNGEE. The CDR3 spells CASSDHTDTQYF. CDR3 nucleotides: TGTGCCAGCAGCGATCACACAGATACGCAGTATTTT. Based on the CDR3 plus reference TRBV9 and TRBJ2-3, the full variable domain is DSGVTQTPKHLITATGQRVTLRCSPRSGDLSVYWYQQSLDQGLQFLIQYYNGEERAKGNILERFSAQQFPDLHSELNLSSLELGDSALYFCASSDHTDTQYFGPGTRLTVL.